This T cell receptor beta chain was recovered during a study of patients and donors after allogeneic stem cell transplantation (dated by TCRdb to 2018 to 2020). A word on this clonotype: No cognate antigen has been identified for it. No base-level quality is on record; no much larger clone is a single base apart.

Ends trimmed: V by 3 bases, J by 5 bases; bases unmatched to a gene: 8. The CDR3 runs 14 residues from the cysteine to the phenylalanine. Only the CDR3 region is kept as DNA, spanning 42 bases read in frame from base 1. The germline V gene (reference sequence) yields DFQATT for CDR1 and SNEGSKA for CDR2. Receptors were amplified or captured by RT-PCR. The data were produced on a NextSeq 550. Using fastp trimming at Q25 and MiXCR clonotype assembly, TCRdb reanalyzed the public sequencing data and kept in-frame beta chains. For every CDR3 protein sequence, its rows merge into one entry that carries the most common genes and DNA. Present in this sample are about 960,000 distinct CDR3 sequences, more than 15% of which were seen just once. The top ten constitute 5.5% to 6.5% of the sample.

Recombination connected TRBV20-1 to TRBJ2-5, with TRBD2 matching 8 junction bases. The TCR was taken from a human donor who was either an allogeneic HSCT recipient or a stem cell or donor lymphocyte infusion donor (not recorded which). It is not recorded whose cells these are; they may come from a transplant donor. The sequenced sample consisted of blood, either unsorted or a sorted T cell fraction (not recorded which). CDR3 loop: CSASSGGLGETQYF. In nucleotide form, the sequence is TGCAGTGCTAGCTCGGGAGGGCTGGGTGAGACCCAGTACTTC.